This T cell receptor (beta chain) was obtained from a study of blood T cells in healthy people across ages. This CDR3 region has 14 residues. Per germline, CDR1 KGHSH and CDR2 LQKENI. V was pared by 4 bases and J by 5 bases, with 6 bases of the junction left unmatched. Primed by a sample-barcoded 5' primer and a J-beta primer mix, a second PCR proceeded for about 7 to 11 cycles. One entry per CDR3 protein, called by TCRdb with MiXCR from the 5' RACE reads. The sample records 1.5 million to 1.8 million distinct CDR3 sequences, 35% to 45% being singletons. As for this clonotype: Its antigen is as yet unknown.

Findings of the study overall: Researchers report that TCR beta diversity correlated strongly with naive T cell percentage. For the donors, CMV status was unknown and possibly confounded expanded clonotype changes. TCR beta diversity, measured per million T cells, fell in a roughly linear way with age.

This sequence was found in a woman in her late teens or twenties in good health. The sequencing input was blood. The chain combines TRBV18 with TRBJ2-7; 9 bases align to TRBD1. CDR3 amino acids: CASSLQGANDEQYF. The CDR3 region has the DNA TGTGCCAGCTCACTACAGGGGGCAAATGACGAGCAGTACTTC.